The sequence of this T cell receptor beta chain was determined in a study of response to subunit inactivated influenza vaccine. V lost 7 bases and J 0 bases, leaving 16 bases between the germline ends. The CDR3 runs 16 residues. In germline, CDR1 is SNHLY, CDR2 FYNNEI. In TCRdb, the RT-PCR reads were re-called with MiXCR into one record per CDR3 protein. Altogether hundreds of thousands of distinct CDR3 sequences are present, around 15% being singletons, with the ten largest covering 7.5% to 9%. This clonotype was seen only a few times. This chain links TRBV2 with TRBJ1-3; D may be TRBD1 (5 bases). The clonotype originates from a man in his forties or fifties who received an inactivated influenza vaccine. The sequencing used PBMCs from blood, collected around 15 days before vaccination. CDR3 bases: TGTGCCAGCAATCGGGACTCCCTTCGCTCTGGAAACACCATATATTTT. Encoded protein: CASNRDSLRSGNTIYF.